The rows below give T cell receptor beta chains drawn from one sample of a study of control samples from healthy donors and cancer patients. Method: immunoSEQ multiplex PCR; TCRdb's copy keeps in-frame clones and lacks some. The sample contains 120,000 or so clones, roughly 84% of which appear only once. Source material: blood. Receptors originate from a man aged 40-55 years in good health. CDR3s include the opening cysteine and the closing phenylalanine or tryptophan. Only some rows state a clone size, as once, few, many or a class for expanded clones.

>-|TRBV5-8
CASSPGKVFNEKLFF
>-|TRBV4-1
CASARVPTSGVADTQYF
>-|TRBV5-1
CASANQGGGRDTQYF
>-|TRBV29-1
CSVLGATEGYTF
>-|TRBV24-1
CATSDSTGIDIQYF
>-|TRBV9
CASSPSGWSYGYTF
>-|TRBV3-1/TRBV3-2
CASSTLGQSEAFF
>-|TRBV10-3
CATRDGSSKANYGYTF
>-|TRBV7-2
CASSIGQGDYEQYF
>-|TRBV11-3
CASSLRALVREQYF
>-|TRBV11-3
CASSLGDGSLSYEQYF
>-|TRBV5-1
CASSWGTGHTDTQYF
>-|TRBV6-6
CASSRSGYEQYF
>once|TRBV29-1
CSVVRVNYGYTF
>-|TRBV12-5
CASGFAGESQPQHF
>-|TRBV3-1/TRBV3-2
CASSLSSGGPGNTIYF
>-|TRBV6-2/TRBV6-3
CASSYASTLRYGYTF
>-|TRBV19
CASSIGGRSYEQYF
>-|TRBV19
CASRPTGSNYGYTF
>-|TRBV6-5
CASSYSGGASNEQFF
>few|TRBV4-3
CASSQDSAGLYEQYF
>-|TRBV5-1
CASSSSGTGALNYGYTF
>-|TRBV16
CASSPLGGDDEQFF
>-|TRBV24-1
CATSDGADTQQYF
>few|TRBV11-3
CASSSSSGEGRWEKLFF
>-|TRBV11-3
CASSPLAGAASYEQYF
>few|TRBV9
CASSPQGTGKTEAFF
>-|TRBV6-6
CASISGASLQPQHF
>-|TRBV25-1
CASSDGRYNSPLHF
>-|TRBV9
CASSVDLGTQETQYF
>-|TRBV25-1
CASSGRTGDRNEQFF
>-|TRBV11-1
CASSPTGAEAFF
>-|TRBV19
CASSMLAGGSNEQFF
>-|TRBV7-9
CASSLGGKGYTF
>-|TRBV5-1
CASSPLERGNIQYF
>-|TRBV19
CASSIDRSGTGGKFLVSQPQHF